This T cell receptor beta chain was sequenced for a study of Graves' ophthalmopathy and Graves' hyperthyroidism. The study amplified TCR beta CDR3 regions using RNA transcripts. Amplification began with first-round RT-PCR using HTBI primers, then second-round multiplex PCR was performed. TCRdb analysed the multiplex PCR reads with MiXCR anew, one entry per CDR3 protein. The sample consists of a few hundred thousand distinct CDR3 sequences, about a fifth of them appearing once. This clonotype has ten or more counts. Per germline, CDR1 SGHDN and CDR2 FVKESK. J gave up 4 bases and V 1 base, and 3 bases lay outside the gene matches. The CDR3 totals 15 residues.

Sequenced sample: peripheral blood. The receptor was isolated from a woman aged 45-65 years with Graves' ophthalmopathy. This chain joins TRBV14 and TRBJ2-7; 11 nucleotides agree with TRBD1. For the CDR3, the DNA is TGTGCCAGCAGCCAAGGCGGGACAGGGGGGTACGAGCAGTACTTC. Protein product: CASSQGGTGGYEQYF.